A single sample is the source of the 5 T cell receptor beta chains below, sequenced in a study of CXCR3-negative and CXCR3-positive naive CD8 T cells (dated by TCRdb to between 2018 and 2021). What the work shows at the level of the full study, not this receptor alone: TRB CDR3s from CXCR3-positive naive cells showed higher hydrophobicity (lower Kidera factor 4), lower energy, and higher strength and volume indices than CXCR3-negative naive cells.

These receptors' antigens are unknown. These reads were obtained on a NextSeq 550. The Human TCR Profiling Kit (MiLaboratory) was used to make UMI-labeled 5' RACE TRB cDNA libraries. Once TCRdb had reprocessed the reads, it stored one entry per CDR3 protein sequence and supplied no DNA. The sample's own table lists some 150,000 distinct CDR3 sequences. The leading ten clones occupy roughly 0.41% of the sample. The material sequenced was naive CXCR3+ CD8+ T cells from blood. The cell subset or site label here, explained by the study, means: CD45RO-CCR7+CD27+CD95- naive CD8+ T cells expressing CXCR3 (TNR3+). The receptors derive from a human donor in good health. Some clones in this sample may be carry-over from other donors' samples.

The CDR3 spells CASSEGTSGSVYNEQFF. The V call is TRBV11-2, the J call TRBJ2-1; no DNA is available, so the TRBD2 call from TCRdb remains unchecked. CDR1 SGHAT and CDR2 FQNNGV come from the germline V gene. The CDR3 is 17 residues long.

The rearrangement links TRBV27 to TRBJ2-7; TCRdb proposes TRBD1, but this gene call is untestable without DNA. Germline loops: CDR1 MNHEY, CDR2 SMNVEV (reference sequence). CDR3 length equals 12 residues. CDR3 protein: CASRTGTHEQYF.

This chain links TRBV27 with TRBJ2-1; the TRBD1 assignment by TCRdb is unverifiable without DNA. CDR1 and CDR2 from the germline V gene are MNHEY and SMNVEV (reference sequence). This CDR3 contains 16 residues. This CDR3 is CASSTGTEKPYNEQFF.

J is TRBJ2-1 and V is TRBV7-8; TCRdb outputs TRBD2, but without DNA this stays unchecked. This CDR3 contains 17 residues. CDR1 and CDR2 from the germline V gene are SGHVS and FQNEAQ. The CDR3 here is CASSPESSGWGYNEQFF.

CDR3 region: CASSVGGFTYEQYF. This sequence joins TRBV9 and TRBJ2-7; TCRdb's D call, TRBD1, is unchecked because there is no DNA. The CDR3 runs 14 residues. CDR1 is SGDLS, CDR2 YYNGEE, per germline.